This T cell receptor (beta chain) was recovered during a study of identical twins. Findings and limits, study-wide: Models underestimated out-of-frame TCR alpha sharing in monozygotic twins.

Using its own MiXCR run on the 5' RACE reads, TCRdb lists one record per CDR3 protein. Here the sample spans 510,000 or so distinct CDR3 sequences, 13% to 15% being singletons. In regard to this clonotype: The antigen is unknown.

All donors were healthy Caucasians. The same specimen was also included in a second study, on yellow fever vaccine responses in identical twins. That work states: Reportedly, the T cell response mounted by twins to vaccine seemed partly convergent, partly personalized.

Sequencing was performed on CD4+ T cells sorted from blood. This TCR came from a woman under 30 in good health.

CDR3 in DNA: TGTGCCATCAGTGAGGGACAGACCTACGAGCAGTACTTC. Translation gives CAISEGQTYEQYF. The chain combines TRBV10-3 with TRBJ2-7; D might be TRBD1 (6 bases). The CDR3 runs to 13 residues. The germline V gene has CDR1 ENHRY and CDR2 SYGVKD. V lost 2 bases to trimming and J lost 2 bases, with 7 bases between them.